This T cell receptor (beta chain) originates from a study of radiotherapy plus CTLA-4 blockade in lung cancer. Trimming pared 0 bases from V and 4 bases from J, leaving 3 bases between. Germline assignment: CDR1 SEHNR and CDR2 FQNEAQ (reference sequence). The CDR3 extends over 13 amino acids. Profiled with immunoSEQ multiplex PCR; TCRdb holds only in-frame clones, not every one. The sample has tens of thousands of clones; 73% are singletons. The sequence derives from a human donor with non-small cell lung cancer who had stable disease on radiotherapy plus ipilimumab. The genes are TRBV7-9 and TRBJ2-2; D is unclear. The source material was peripheral blood, sampled from a patient treated with radiotherapy plus ipilimumab. The CDR3 DNA sequence: TGTGCCAGCAGCTTAGCTCTCACCGGGGAGCTGTTTTTT. Translated: CASSLALTGELFF.